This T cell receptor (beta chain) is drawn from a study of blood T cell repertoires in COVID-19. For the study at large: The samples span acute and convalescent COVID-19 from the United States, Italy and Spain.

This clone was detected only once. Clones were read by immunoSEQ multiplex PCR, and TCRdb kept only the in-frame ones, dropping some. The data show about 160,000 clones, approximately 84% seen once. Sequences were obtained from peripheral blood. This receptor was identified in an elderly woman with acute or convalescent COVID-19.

The CDR3 loop reads CAFRWGGGTQYF. CDR3 DNA sequence: TGTGCCTTCCGGTGGGGAGGGGGGACCCAGTACTTC. The chain couples TRBV30 to TRBJ2-5; possible D gene TRBD2, 7 bases. The CDR3 is 12 residues long. V shed 7 bases and J shed 7 bases, with 16 bases lying between them. Germline CDR1 is GTSNPN and CDR2 is SVGIG (reference sequence).